This T cell receptor beta chain was identified in a study of neurological immune-mediated disorders. Overall study results and limits: TCR-beta repertoires seemed private in all groups, with no expanded CDR3 amino acid sequences shared.

The CDR3 sequence is 15 residues long. Germline V gene lookup returns CDR1 MNHEY and CDR2 SVGEGT. Trimming cost V 5 bases and J 3 bases; bases outside gene matches: 5. This clonotype was picked up many times. The target antigen is unknown. The method for making cDNA was 5'RACE, and it used 10-nucleotide random UMIs. From 15-18 subjects, over 160 million TCR-beta sequences were obtained in each sequencing run. TCRdb independently ran MiXCR on the 5' RACE reads; one entry per CDR3 protein. This sample has 40,000 to 50,000 distinct CDR3 sequences, with 2.5% found just once. The chain has TRBV6-2 or TRBV6-3 and TRBJ2-1; 9 nucleotides align to TRBD2. The TCR originated in a young man with multiple sclerosis. The sequenced sample was PBMCs. CDR3 loop: CASSRDSGGYNEQFF. CDR3 nucleotides: TGTGCCAGCAGTCGGGATAGCGGGGGCTACAATGAGCAGTTCTTC.